Below are 19 T cell receptor beta chains sequenced from a single sample in a study of shared clonotypes between healthy human individuals. TCRdb's table, derived via immunoSEQ multiplex PCR, lists solely in-frame clones and lacks some. The sample shows about 480,000 clones, less than 85% of them seen only once. Sequenced sample: PBMCs. Every receptor here comes from a middle-aged woman in good health. Some clones in this sample may be carry-over from other donors' samples.

This chain connects TRBV19 to TRBJ1-4; no clear D. CDR3 length: 16 amino acids. V was clipped by 0 bases and J by 6 bases, with 14 bases between them. In germline, CDR1 is LNHDA, CDR2 SQIVND (reference sequence). In nucleotides, the CDR3 is TGTGCCAGTAGTATAGATCTGGTGGGAGTTGATGAAAAACTGTTTTTT. Protein product: CASSIDLVGVDEKLFF.

The rearrangement links TRBV10-3 to TRBJ2-7; 7 bases map to TRBD1. Germline loops: CDR1 ENHRY, CDR2 SYGVKD. The CDR3 length is 12 residues. The V and J ends lost 2 bases and 5 bases, in that order; junction bases with no gene match: 0. The CDR3 nucleotides are TGTGCCATCAGTGAGACAGGGGACGAGCAGTACTTC. This sequence encodes CAISETGDEQYF.

This sequence joins TRBV6-5 and TRBJ2-1, with 8 bases fitting TRBD2. CDR1 is MNHEY and CDR2 is SVGAGI in the germline V gene. V shed 6 bases, J shed 9 bases, and the junction held 7 bases outside the gene matches. CDR3 length equals 13 residues. The DNA for the CDR3 is TGTGCCAGCAGGTCGGGAGGGCTGATTGAGCAGTTCTTC. Encoded protein: CASRSGGLIEQFF.

The chain links TRBV4-1 to TRBJ2-2; D is possibly TRBD2 (7 bases). The V end lost 4 bases, the J end lost 5 bases, and 17 bases lay between the germline ends. Germline V gene lookup returns CDR1 MGHRA and CDR2 YSYEKL. The CDR3 has 16 amino acids. The CDR3 nucleotides are TGCGCCAGCAGCCGGGGGGGCGGGAGTGGTACCGGGGAGCTGTTTTTT. This translates into CASSRGGGSGTGELFF.

This clone has more than one count but fewer than ten. V gene TRBV7-9 combines with J gene TRBJ1-5, with TRBD1 as a possible D gene (6 bases). Germline V gene lookup returns CDR1 SEHNR and CDR2 FQNEAQ (reference sequence). This CDR3 is built from 14 residues. V was clipped by 5 bases and J by 3 bases, with 11 bases between them. In nucleotides, the CDR3 is TGTGCCAGCAGCCATTGGGACACCAATCAGCCCCAGCATTTT. It specifies CASSHWDTNQPQHF.

The J gene is TRBJ2-3, the V gene TRBV29-1; D may be TRBD2 (5 bases). This CDR3 is built from 16 residues. Between the trimmed V and J ends, which lost 7 bases and 5 bases, there was a span of 25 bases. Germline V CDR1 and CDR2: SQVTM, ANQGSEA. This CDR3 is CSARTYSVGKRDTQYF. CDR3 coding DNA: TGCAGCGCTAGGACCTATAGCGTAGGAAAAAGAGATACGCAGTATTTT.

The chain carries TRBV27 and TRBJ1-4; D remains ambiguous. Looked up from germline, CDR1 is MNHEY and CDR2 is SMNVEV (reference sequence). Trimming cost V 0 bases and J 1 base, with 6 bases left between them. The CDR3 length is 15 residues. CDR3 residues: CASSLSGLTNEKLFF. The DNA of the CDR3 is TGTGCCAGCAGTTTATCCGGACTAACTAATGAAAAACTGTTTTTT.

The chain employs TRBV4-3 and TRBJ2-7, with 11 bases lining up with TRBD2. The CDR3 spans 16 residues. The J segment lost 5 bases and the V segment lost 2 bases, leaving 8 bases of the junction unmatched. Germline V gives CDR1 LGHNA, CDR2 YSLEER. CDR3 coding DNA: TGCGCCAGCAGCCAATCGGGACTAGCGGACATAGACGAGCAGTACTTC. Its translation: CASSQSGLADIDEQYF.

V gene TRBV30 combines with J gene TRBJ1-1; TRBD1 agrees at 7 bases. The CDR3 sequence is 14 residues long. CDR1 GTSNPN and CDR2 SVGIG come from the germline V gene (reference sequence). V lost 3 bases, J lost 1 base, and 5 bases stayed unmatched. In nucleotides, the CDR3 is TGTGCCTGGAGGGGAGACAGGGAGAACACTGAAGCTTTCTTT. Translation: CAWRGDRENTEAFF.

The chain has TRBV14 and TRBJ1-2; D is uncertain. The germline V gene encodes CDR1 SGHDN and CDR2 FVKESK. The CDR3 length is 13 residues. V gave up 4 bases and J gave up 1 base, with 7 bases separating them. The CDR3: CASSRNHNYGYTF. CDR3 nucleotides: TGTGCCAGCAGCCGTAATCATAACTATGGCTACACCTTC.

The genes are TRBV28 and TRBJ2-1; 15 positions agree with TRBD2. The CDR3 extends over 16 amino acids. From germline, CDR1 is MDHEN and CDR2 SYDVKM. J was trimmed by 1 base and V by 6 bases; bases with no gene match: 1. CDR3 region: CASRGLAGGSYNEQFF. The CDR3 DNA reads TGTGCCAGCAGGGGACTAGCGGGAGGTTCCTACAATGAGCAGTTCTTC.

Comments on this clone: Compared with germline, one end of the junction differs, possibly owing to a read error. The genes are TRBV10-3 and TRBJ2-7; D is ambiguous. Germline V gives CDR1 ENHRY, CDR2 SYGVKD. CDR3 length: 15 amino acids. CDR3: CASSERATSSYEQYF. The DNA of the CDR3 is TGTGCCAGCAGTGAAAGAGCGACAAGCTCCTACGAGCAGTACTTC.

V is TRBV11-3 and J is TRBJ2-3, with TRBD1 matching over 11 bases. The CDR3 is 17 residues long. CDR1 is SGHNT, CDR2 YENEEA, per germline. The V gene end was trimmed by 5 bases and the J gene end by 4 bases; junction bases not matched to a gene: 11. CDR3 in DNA: TGTGCCAGCAGCCACCGACGGGGGACAGGGGGATCAGATACGCAGTATTTT. This sequence encodes CASSHRRGTGGSDTQYF.

The chain has TRBV7-9 and TRBJ2-1, with 13 bases matching TRBD2. Germline loops: CDR1 SEHNR, CDR2 FQNEAQ (reference sequence). The CDR3 extends over 19 amino acids. J gave up 2 bases and V 4 bases, and 11 bases lay outside the gene matches. DNA of the CDR3: TGTGCCAGCAGCTCTCGGACTAGCGGGAGCCACCACCCCTACAATGAGCAGTTCTTC. Its translation: CASSSRTSGSHHPYNEQFF. Together with reference TRBV7-9 and TRBJ2-1, the CDR3 gives the full variable domain: DTGVSQNPRHKITKRGQNVTFRCDPISEHNRLYWYRQTLGQGPEFLTYFQNEAQLEKSRLLSDRFSAERPKGSFSTLEIQRTEQGDSAMYLCASSSRTSGSHHPYNEQFFGPGTRLTVL.

In this sample, this clone turned up a few times. The chain is built from TRBV28 and TRBJ2-1, with TRBD2 identical over 11 bases. The CDR3 has 15 residues. V gave up 5 bases and J gave up 8 bases; unmatched junction bases: 8. The germline V gene encodes CDR1 MDHEN and CDR2 SYDVKM. The CDR3 region has the DNA TGTGCCAGCAGTCCGTTAGCGGGAGGGCTCGATGAGCAGTTCTTC. Translated: CASSPLAGGLDEQFF.

This clone was counted a few times. The gene calls are TRBV9 and TRBJ2-3; possibly TRBD1 or TRBD2 for D (5 bases each). This CDR3 has 15 residues. V lost 2 bases to trimming and J lost 0 bases, with 10 bases between them. Germline CDR1 reads SGDLS; CDR2 reads YYNGEE. The CDR3, as DNA: TGTGCCAGCAGCGTGGGGGTCTGGAGCACAGATACGCAGTATTTT. Amino acids: CASSVGVWSTDTQYF.

This clone was picked up one time. The V call is TRBV19, the J call TRBJ2-1; 7 bases are shared with TRBD1. Germline assignment: CDR1 LNHDA and CDR2 SQIVND (reference sequence). CDR3 size: 19 residues. V lost 3 bases to trimming and J lost 7 bases; unmatched junction nucleotides: 21. The DNA of the CDR3 is TGTGCCAGTAGTATTTCCCTACCCGGTTTGACAGGGTTGCAAAATGAGCAGTTCTTC. It yields the protein CASSISLPGLTGLQNEQFF.

V and J are TRBV7-8 and TRBJ1-1; 9 bases are shared with TRBD1. CDR1 is SGHVS and CDR2 is FQNEAQ in the germline V gene. V lost 5 bases, J lost 4 bases, and 8 bases stayed unmatched. The CDR3 is 15 amino acids. The CDR3 coding sequence is TGTGCCAGCAGCCCACCGGGACAGGGTGGCACTGAAGCTTTCTTT. This codes for CASSPPGQGGTEAFF.

This sequence joins TRBV7-9 and TRBJ1-1; 7 bases map to TRBD1. V lost 2 bases and J lost 4; bases outside the gene matches: 10. CDR3 length: 16 residues. Germline CDR1 SEHNR, CDR2 FQNEAQ (reference sequence). The CDR3 DNA is TGTGCCAGCAGCTTATTTCAAGGGGGCAGGAGCACTGAAGCTTTCTTT. Its protein product is CASSLFQGGRSTEAFF.